This TCR beta chain was identified in a study of cytomegalovirus exposure and HLA in healthy donors. The CDR3 runs 14 residues. Per germline, CDR1 SGHRS and CDR2 YFSETQ. Trimming left V 0 bases short and J 4 bases short, with 10 bases between. Notes on the study in general: TCR beta V- and J-gene trimming was later associated with a missense DCLRE1C variant. CMV serostatus stood as the only immune exposure information on hand. The study labeled around 160 TCR beta chains cytomegalovirus-associated.

This clone was counted only a few times. Its target is not known. The PCR was carried out with 60 Vbeta primers and 13 Jbeta primers. The data were produced by immunoSEQ multiplex PCR, yet TCRdb's version contains in-frame clones alone and is incomplete. The sample includes around 97,000 clones, around 9.6% seen only once; the top ten take approximately 5.1%. The chain is built from TRBV5-1 and TRBJ1-2, with a weak D call TRBD1 (6 bases). This receptor was taken from a man aged 50 to 59 in good health and CMV-seropositive. Sequencing used PBMCs. The CDR3 nucleotides read TGCGCCAGCAGCTTGGATGGACAGAGCTATGGCTACACCTTC. It yields the protein CASSLDGQSYGYTF.